This T cell receptor beta chain was identified during a study of CD8+CD57+ T cells in acquired aplastic anemia. Genomic DNA was employed as the template in profiling TCR beta VDJ and CDR3. TCRdb re-called the reads with MiXCR, one entry per CDR3 protein. The sample gives about 420,000 distinct CDR3 sequences, 65% to 75% of which show up once; less than 4% is in the top ten. General study findings and limits: The number of CD8+ CDR3 sequences shared by patients and controls was approximately 31. Between the patient and control groups, CD8+ Simpson's diversity did not differ significantly.

Germline loops: CDR1 SGHRS, CDR2 YFSETQ. V was cut by 0 bases and J by 3 bases, with 12 bases left in between. CDR3 length: 15 residues. As to this clonotype: Its target is unknown.

The receptor was derived from a human donor in good health, serving as a control. The chain is built from TRBV5-1 and TRBJ1-2; maybe TRBD1 (6 bases). Sequenced input: sorted CD4+, CD8+, or CD8+CD57+ T cells (not recorded which) from PBMCs. This chain's CDR3 is CASSLGYGGDYGYTF. For the CDR3, the DNA is TGCGCCAGCAGCTTGGGTTATGGGGGCGACTATGGCTACACCTTC.